These T cell receptor beta chains were read from a single sample in a study of cytomegalovirus exposure and HLA in healthy donors. Only in-frame clones appear in the TCRdb table, and some are missing; sequencing was by immunoSEQ multiplex PCR. The data contain roughly 67,000 clones, around 80% of them singletons. Material for sequencing was PBMCs. The receptor source for this set is a man aged 40-55 years in good health and CMV-seronegative. Both conserved end residues are part of each CDR3. D genes are given only for firm matches. Size is stated for part of the rows, as once, few or many counts, or as a class when the clone is expanded.

J: TRBJ2-3; D: -; V: TRBV2; size: -; CDR3: CASSEGANTQYF; DNA: TGTGCCAGCAGTGAGGGGGCTAATACGCAGTATTTT
J: TRBJ1-1; D: TRBD1; V: TRBV7-9; size: -; CDR3: CASRSGGQGTEAFF; DNA: TGTGCCAGCAGGTCAGGGGGGCAAGGCACTGAAGCTTTCTTT
J: TRBJ2-5; D: -; V: TRBV4-1; size: -; CDR3: CASSYRDQETQYF; DNA: TGCGCCAGCAGCTACAGGGACCAAGAGACCCAGTACTTC
J: TRBJ2-1; D: -; V: TRBV21-1; size: few; CDR3: CASSKGYNEQFF; DNA: TGTGCCAGCAGCAAAGGCTATAATGAGCAGTTCTTC
J: TRBJ1-2; D: -; V: TRBV5-1; size: -; CDR3: CASSLIADYGYTF; DNA: TGCGCCAGCAGCTTGATAGCTGACTATGGCTACACCTTC
J: TRBJ1-1; D: TRBD1; V: TRBV29-1; size: -; CDR3: CSAYRGIRVGEATEAFF; DNA: TGCAGCGCCTACAGGGGAATTAGGGTCGGGGAAGCCACTGAAGCTTTCTTT
J: TRBJ2-7; D: -; V: TRBV27; size: -; CDR3: CASRYRVGPYEQYF; DNA: TGTGCCAGCAGATACAGGGTAGGACCCTACGAGCAGTACTTC
J: TRBJ2-2; D: -; V: TRBV21-1; size: few; CDR3: CASSLGGAGTGTTGELFF; DNA: TGTGCCAGCAGCCTGGGGGGGGCCGGGACAGGGACAACCGGGGAGCTGTTTTTT
J: TRBJ2-5; D: TRBD2; V: TRBV28; size: -; CDR3: CASSRSGVETQYF; DNA: TGTGCCAGCAGCCGTAGCGGGGTGGAGACCCAGTACTTC
J: TRBJ1-4; D: -; V: TRBV6-6; size: few; CDR3: CASRDSATNEKLFF; DNA: TGTGCCAGCAGGGACAGTGCAACTAATGAAAAACTGTTTTTT
J: TRBJ1-3; D: TRBD1; V: TRBV5-1; size: -; CDR3: CASSGTGHSGNTIYF; DNA: TGCGCCAGCAGCGGGACAGGCCACTCTGGAAACACCATATATTTT
J: TRBJ2-7; D: -; V: TRBV28; size: -; CDR3: CASSPPAPGEQYF; DNA: TGTGCCAGCAGTCCTCCGGCCCCGGGGGAGCAGTACTTC
J: TRBJ1-1; D: -; V: TRBV4-1; size: -; CDR3: CASSGTLRNTEAFF; DNA: TGCGCCAGCAGCGGGACTCTCAGGAACACTGAAGCTTTCTTT
J: TRBJ1-2; D: TRBD1; V: TRBV7-9; size: -; CDR3: CASSPGTGPFYGYTF; DNA: TGTGCCAGCAGTCCGGGGACAGGGCCGTTCTATGGCTACACCTTC
J: TRBJ2-2; D: -; V: TRBV7-2; size: -; CDR3: CASTKDRILGGELFF; DNA: TGTGCCAGCACCAAAGACAGAATTTTAGGCGGGGAGCTGTTTTTT
J: TRBJ1-5; D: -; V: TRBV6-8; size: -; CDR3: CASSRRGGSLPQHF; DNA: TGTGCCAGCAGTCGTAGGGGAGGAAGTCTGCCCCAGCATTTT
J: TRBJ2-7; D: -; V: TRBV6-5; size: -; CDR3: CASTPPGVAPCEQYF; DNA: TGTGCCAGCACCCCTCCGGGGGTGGCCCCGTGCGAGCAGTACTTC
J: TRBJ2-3; D: -; V: TRBV27; size: -; CDR3: CASRRALGDLSADTQYF; DNA: TGTGCCAGCCGGCGCGCCCTTGGAGACTTATCAGCAGATACGCAGTATTTT
J: TRBJ1-4; D: -; V: TRBV27; size: once; CDR3: CASSLGGFNEKLFF; DNA: TGTGCCAGCAGTTTAGGGGGGTTTAATGAAAAACTGTTTTTT
J: TRBJ1-1; D: -; V: TRBV11-3; size: -; CDR3: CASSHRNTEAFF; DNA: TGTGCCAGCAGCCACAGAAACACTGAAGCTTTCTTT
J: TRBJ1-1; D: -; V: TRBV7-2; size: few; CDR3: CASSFQGRGTEAFF; DNA: TGTGCCAGCAGCTTCCAGGGGCGGGGGACTGAAGCTTTCTTT
J: TRBJ2-2; D: TRBD1; V: TRBV7-9; size: -; CDR3: CASSMGQLVRTGELFF; DNA: TGTGCCAGCAGCATGGGACAGCTTGTCCGCACCGGGGAGCTGTTTTTT
J: TRBJ2-2; D: TRBD1; V: TRBV6-1; size: -; CDR3: CASSVNRGATGELFF; DNA: TGTGCCAGCAGTGTGAACAGGGGGGCCACCGGGGAGCTGTTTTTT
J: TRBJ1-5; D: -; V: TRBV6-1; size: few; CDR3: CASSPRGDQPQHF; DNA: TGTGCCAGCAGTCCCCGCGGAGATCAGCCCCAGCATTTT
J: TRBJ2-5; D: -; V: TRBV9; size: -; CDR3: CASSVALQETQYF; DNA: TGTGCCAGCAGCGTAGCCCTCCAAGAGACCCAGTACTTC
J: TRBJ2-5; D: TRBD2; V: TRBV5-1; size: -; CDR3: CASSVGTSGYQETQYF; DNA: TGCGCCAGCAGCGTCGGGACTAGCGGGTACCAAGAGACCCAGTACTTC
J: TRBJ2-3; D: -; V: TRBV7-2; size: once; CDR3: CASSLGRSTDTQYF; DNA: TGTGCCAGCAGCTTAGGGAGATCCACAGATACGCAGTATTTT
J: TRBJ1-2; D: -; V: TRBV19; size: -; CDR3: CASSMTHGYTF; DNA: TGTGCCAGTAGTATGACACATGGCTACACCTTC
J: TRBJ2-5; D: TRBD2; V: TRBV28; size: -; CDR3: CASSARLAGAETQYF; DNA: TGTGCCAGCAGTGCCAGACTAGCGGGAGCAGAGACCCAGTACTTC
J: TRBJ1-3; D: TRBD1; V: TRBV5-4; size: -; CDR3: CASSLGTGAGNTIYF; DNA: TGTGCCAGCAGCCTCGGGACAGGGGCCGGAAACACCATATATTTT
J: TRBJ2-1; D: -; V: TRBV27; size: -; CDR3: CASSGRVTINEQFF; DNA: TGTGCCAGCTCGGGCAGGGTCACTATCAATGAGCAGTTCTTC
J: TRBJ2-1; D: -; V: TRBV11-3; size: few; CDR3: CASSDSWDTLTPAYNEQFF; DNA: TGTGCCAGCAGCGACTCCTGGGACACCCTAACCCCGGCCTACAATGAGCAGTTCTTC
J: TRBJ2-3; D: TRBD2; V: TRBV5-5; size: -; CDR3: CASSFSGRSTDTQYF; DNA: TGTGCCAGCAGCTTTAGCGGGAGGTCCACAGATACGCAGTATTTT
J: TRBJ1-6; D: -; V: TRBV2; size: once; CDR3: CASQRNSPNSPLHF; DNA: TGTGCCAGCCAAAGGAACAGTCCAAATTCACCCCTCCACTTT
J: TRBJ2-1; D: -; V: TRBV4-1; size: few; CDR3: CASSQGSQSSYNEQFF; DNA: TGCGCCAGCAGCCAAGGGAGTCAGAGCTCCTACAATGAGCAGTTCTTC
J: TRBJ2-5; D: -; V: TRBV6-5; size: -; CDR3: CASSYSRGGTQYF; DNA: TGTGCCAGCAGTTACTCGCGAGGTGGGACCCAGTACTTC
J: TRBJ2-3; D: -; V: TRBV5-4; size: -; CDR3: CASSSIAEYTDTQYF; DNA: TGTGCCAGCAGCTCGATAGCGGAATACACAGATACGCAGTATTTT
J: TRBJ1-2; D: -; V: TRBV4-1; size: -; CDR3: CASSQDEGVGGIYGYTF; DNA: TGCGCCAGCAGCCAAGATGAAGGGGTGGGGGGAATCTATGGCTACACCTTC
J: TRBJ1-5; D: TRBD1; V: TRBV5-8; size: -; CDR3: CASSPGQDNNQPQHF; DNA: TGTGCCAGCAGCCCGGGACAGGATAACAATCAGCCCCAGCATTTT
J: TRBJ1-4; D: -; V: TRBV27; size: -; CDR3: CASSSPRRGLGATNEKLFF; DNA: TGTGCCAGCAGCTCACCAAGGAGGGGTCTAGGTGCAACTAATGAAAAACTGTTTTTT
J: TRBJ2-7; D: TRBD1; V: TRBV6-1; size: -; CDR3: CASSETVVGQGAVVEQYF; DNA: TGTGCCAGCAGTGAAACTGTTGTTGGACAGGGGGCTGTGGTCGAGCAGTACTTC
J: TRBJ2-5; D: -; V: TRBV28; size: -; CDR3: CASSLFPAEQYF; DNA: TGTGCCAGCAGTTTATTCCCAGCGGAGCAGTACTTC
J: TRBJ1-3; D: TRBD1; V: TRBV10-1; size: -; CDR3: CASIKNPDRISGNTIYF; DNA: TGCGCCAGCATCAAAAACCCGGACAGGATCTCTGGAAACACCATATATTTT
J: TRBJ2-7; D: TRBD2; V: TRBV5-6; size: -; CDR3: CASSSGLAGIYEQYF; DNA: TGTGCCAGCAGCTCGGGACTAGCGGGAATCTACGAGCAGTACTTC